The rows below give T cell receptor beta chains drawn from one sample of a study of cytomegalovirus exposure and HLA in healthy donors. Profiling relied on immunoSEQ multiplex PCR, and the TCRdb table lists in-frame clones only, not all of them. The sample carries 90,000 to 120,000 clones, around 77% recorded once. The sequenced material came from PBMCs. All receptors come from a male donor in good health and CMV-seronegative. Both conserved end residues are part of each CDR3. The order of the fields is D gene, clone size, V gene, J gene, CDR3 DNA, CDR3 protein. The D gene is left open where the match is weak. Some rows mark clone size as missing; the rest say once, few, many or name a class of expanded clone.

>TRBD1|NA|TRBV2|TRBJ2-2
TGTGCCACGGGGACAGGGCTCACCGGGGAGCTGTTTTTT
CATGTGLTGELFF
>NA|NA|TRBV27|TRBJ2-3
TGTGCCACCACAGCCTCCCTCCATCCAGATACGCAGTATTTT
CATTASLHPDTQYF
>NA|NA|TRBV30|TRBJ1-1
TGTGCCTGGACAAAACAGGTGAACACTGAAGCTTTCTTT
CAWTKQVNTEAFF
>NA|NA|TRBV7-6|TRBJ2-7
TGTGCCAGCAGCGCCGGGACACAGTACGGGCAGTACTTC
CASSAGTQYGQYF
>TRBD1|once|TRBV6-5|TRBJ2-7
TGTGCCAGCAGTTACTCCGGGACGACAGGGGCCTACGAGCAGTACTTC
CASSYSGTTGAYEQYF
>NA|NA|TRBV21-1|TRBJ2-1
TGTGCCAGCAGCAATTATCTAGCGGGGTGCTCCTACAATGAGCAGTTCTTC
CASSNYLAGCSYNEQFF
>TRBD2|NA|TRBV5-6|TRBJ2-2
TGTGCCAGCAGCGGGAGGGCCCGCACCGGGGAGCTGTTTTTT
CASSGRARTGELFF
>TRBD2|NA|TRBV5-1|TRBJ2-3
TGCGCCAGCAGCTTCGGGACTAGCGGGTTCACAGATACGCAGTATTTT
CASSFGTSGFTDTQYF
>TRBD2|NA|TRBV7-9|TRBJ2-1
TGTGCCAGCAGCCCAAGGGAGGGAGACGTAAAGAATGAGCAGTTCTTC
CASSPREGDVKNEQFF
>TRBD2|once|TRBV9|TRBJ2-7
TGTGCCAGCAGCCCCGGACTAGCGGGAAGCCACGAGCAGTACTTC
CASSPGLAGSHEQYF
>TRBD2|NA|TRBV6-1|TRBJ2-1
TGTGCCAGCTTTTTGGGACTAGGCTCCTACAATGAGCAGTTCTTC
CASFLGLGSYNEQFF
>NA|once|TRBV6-5|TRBJ2-3
TGTGCCAGCAGTTACTCTAGGGGGATGGATACGCAGTATTTT
CASSYSRGMDTQYF
>TRBD1|NA|TRBV9|TRBJ2-1
TGTGCCAGCAGCCGGACAGGGGCAATACATGAGCGGTTCTTC
CASSRTGAIHERFF
>NA|NA|TRBV7-9|TRBJ2-7
TGTGCCAGCAGCTTACCAGGGGCTTTTTACGAGCAGTACTTC
CASSLPGAFYEQYF
>TRBD1|NA|TRBV13|TRBJ2-7
TGTGCCAGCAGCCCCGGACAGGGTGGCTACGAGCAGTACTTC
CASSPGQGGYEQYF
>NA|few|TRBV27|TRBJ2-1
TGTGCCAGCCATCCCCTGGACAGTCCGTACAATGAGCAGTTCTTC
CASHPLDSPYNEQFF
>TRBD2|NA|TRBV14|TRBJ2-7
TGTGCCAGTAGACTAGCGGGAGAGTACGAGCAGTACTTC
CASRLAGEYEQYF
>NA|NA|TRBV29-1|TRBJ2-7
TGCAGCGCCGAGACAAACTCCTACGAGCAGTACTTC
CSAETNSYEQYF
>NA|NA|TRBV2|TRBJ2-7
TGTGCCAGCAGAGGGCCAGGGGTCCCCTACGAGCAGTACTTC
CASRGPGVPYEQYF
>NA|NA|TRBV15|TRBJ2-2
TGTGCCACCAGCAGGCCGGGTTGGGACACCGGGGAGCTGTTTTTT
CATSRPGWDTGELFF
>TRBD2|NA|TRBV4-2|TRBJ2-3
TGTGCCAGCAGCCAATTCCACGGGACTAGCGGGAGTGGGAGCACAGATACGCAGTATTTT
CASSQFHGTSGSGSTDTQYF
>TRBD2|NA|TRBV7-2|TRBJ2-5
TGTGCCAGCAGCTTAGAGCGGGAGGAGCAGTACTTC
CASSLEREEQYF
>NA|NA|TRBV4-1|TRBJ1-4
TGCGCCAGCAGCCAGCAGTTAGGGGCGAGCGAAAAACTGTTTTTT
CASSQQLGASEKLFF
>TRBD2|NA|TRBV15|TRBJ2-1
TGTGCCACCAGCAGAGATTTTTCGGGACTAAGGGGCAATGAGCAGTTCTTC
CATSRDFSGLRGNEQFF
>NA|NA|TRBV6-5|TRBJ2-7
TGTGCCAGCAGTTACTTGGGCTTCGAGCAGTACTTC
CASSYLGFEQYF
>TRBD2|NA|TRBV30|TRBJ2-1
TGTGCCTGGGGAGGAACTAGCGGGACCTACAATGAGCAGTTCTTC
CAWGGTSGTYNEQFF
>NA|NA|TRBV21-1|TRBJ2-7
TGTGCCAGCAGCAAAGAATCTAGACAGGGTTCTTACGAGCAGTACTTC
CASSKESRQGSYEQYF
>TRBD1|NA|TRBV10-2|TRBJ1-1
TGCGCCAGCATTGACAGGGTGAACACTGAAGCTTTCTTT
CASIDRVNTEAFF
>TRBD2|NA|TRBV27|TRBJ2-1
TGTGCCAGCACGGGACTAGCGGGTGGAACGTACAATGAGCAGTTCTTC
CASTGLAGGTYNEQFF
>TRBD2|NA|TRBV6-5|TRBJ2-7
TGTGCCAGCACTAGCGGGAGGTCACCCTACGAGCAGTACTTC
CASTSGRSPYEQYF
>TRBD1|NA|TRBV19|TRBJ1-5
TGTGCCAGTAGCACCCAGACAGGGGGGGGACAGCCCCAGCATTTT
CASSTQTGGGQPQHF
>TRBD2|NA|TRBV25-1|TRBJ2-3
TGTGCCAGCAGTGGGGTAGCGGGAGACACAGATACGCAGTATTTT
CASSGVAGDTDTQYF
>TRBD1|NA|TRBV18|TRBJ1-1
TGTGCCAGCTCGCCGACGGGACAGCCGAACACTGAAGCTTTCTTT
CASSPTGQPNTEAFF
>NA|NA|TRBV18|TRBJ1-2
TGTGCCAGCTCACTGCCATTCCCCAAGCGTTATGGCTACACCTTC
CASSLPFPKRYGYTF
>NA|NA|TRBV2|TRBJ1-3
TGTGCCAGCGGGGCCATCTCTGGAAACACCATATATTTT
CASGAISGNTIYF
>TRBD2|NA|TRBV6-1|TRBJ2-7
TGTGCCAGCAGTGAAATCAGCGGGGCCGAGCAGTACTTC
CASSEISGAEQYF
>TRBD2|NA|TRBV19|TRBJ2-3
TGTGCCAGTAGGGGGCTAGCGGGAGAAACAGATACGCAGTATTTT
CASRGLAGETDTQYF
>TRBD1|NA|TRBV7-9|TRBJ2-2
TGTGCCAGCAGCCCCCCCCAGGGGGCAGGGGAGCTGTTTTTT
CASSPPQGAGELFF
>NA|once|TRBV27|TRBJ1-3
TGTGCCAGCAGTTCCGGGACATTCTCTGGAAACACCATATATTTT
CASSSGTFSGNTIYF
>NA|few|TRBV7-9|TRBJ1-1
TGTGCCAGCAGCTTAGTTGGCCCGGGCACTGAAGCTTTCTTT
CASSLVGPGTEAFF
>NA|NA|TRBV29-1|TRBJ2-3
TGCAGCGCCGGGGTGGATACGCAGTATTTT
CSAGVDTQYF
>NA|NA|TRBV5-8|TRBJ1-4
TGTGCCAGCAGCTTGGTACCGCGCGGTGAAAAACTGTTTTTT
CASSLVPRGEKLFF
>TRBD1|NA|TRBV7-6|TRBJ1-1
TGTGCCAGCAGCCCTTCGGCAGGGGGCGTTGTGACGAACACTGAAGCTTTCTTT
CASSPSAGGVVTNTEAFF
>NA|NA|TRBV7-9|TRBJ1-1
TGTGCCAGCACCGGACTGATGAACACTGAAGCTTTCTTT
CASTGLMNTEAFF
>NA|NA|TRBV15|TRBJ1-1
TGTGCCTCAGGGGAGGGACTGAACACTGAAGCTTTCTTT
CASGEGLNTEAFF
>TRBD2|NA|TRBV7-9|TRBJ2-2
TGTGCCAGCAGAGACCGCGGGGGGCATGACACCGGGGAGCTGTTTTTT
CASRDRGGHDTGELFF
>NA|NA|TRBV29-1|TRBJ2-7
TGCAGCGTTATCACAGAAGGGGGCGAGCAGTACTTC
CSVITEGGEQYF